The 32 T cell receptor beta chains below come from one sample, sequenced in a study of brain T cells in children with intractable seizures. Sequencing used immunoSEQ multiplex PCR; TCRdb keeps in-frame clones, though not all of them. The top ten clones hold about 6% of a sample with 340,000 or so clones, roughly 93% of them seen once. Time point of the sample: blood from clinic visit 5 months post-surgery; TSC patient then seizure free. This specimen consisted of peripheral blood, obtained roughly 5 months after surgery. The receptors come from a boy in the first two years of life with tuberous sclerosis and intractable seizures.

The gene calls are TRBV2 and TRBJ2-3; 8 bases agree with TRBD2. V lost 5 bases and J lost 2; bases outside the gene matches: 3. Germline lookup yields CDR1 SNHLY and CDR2 FYNNEI. This CDR3 spans 14 amino acids. CDR3 DNA: TGTGCCAGCAGTAAACTAGCGGACACAGATACGCAGTATTTT. Translation gives CASSKLADTDTQYF.

This chain uses TRBV19 with TRBJ2-3, with TRBD2 matching 11 bases. J gave up 2 bases and V 5 bases, and 6 bases lay outside the gene matches. The germline gives CDR1 LNHDA, CDR2 SQIVND (reference sequence). CDR3 length equals 16 residues. CDR3 sequence reads: CASSVLAGGLTDTQYF. CDR3 coding DNA: TGTGCCAGTAGTGTTTTAGCGGGAGGGCTCACAGATACGCAGTATTTT.

The V call is TRBV6-1, the J call TRBJ1-1, with 8 bases that match TRBD1. The CDR3 runs to 16 residues. Germline CDR1 MNHNS, CDR2 SASEGT. V lost 4 bases to trimming and J lost 3 bases; unmatched junction nucleotides: 10. CDR3 DNA: TGTGCCAGCAGTGGAGACCCGGGACAGGTGGACACTGAAGCTTTCTTT. Translation: CASSGDPGQVDTEAFF.

This clone came up once. The chain couples TRBV24-1 to TRBJ2-3; a weak D match, TRBD1 (6 bases). The CDR3 is 15 residues long. With 0 bases removed from V and 3 bases from J, the gap between germline ends came to 9 bases. From germline, CDR1 is KGHDR and CDR2 SFDVKD. The CDR3 DNA reads as TGTGCCACCAGTGATTTGAAAGGGGGTACAGATACGCAGTATTTT. Encoded protein: CATSDLKGGTDTQYF.

The CDR3 sequence is CASSQEGGNTEAFF. The CDR3 DNA is TGTGCCAGCAGCCAAGAAGGCGGGAACACTGAAGCTTTCTTT. This chain joins TRBV4-2 and TRBJ1-1, with D unclear. Germline CDR1 is LGHNA and CDR2 is YNFKEQ. This CDR3 region has 14 residues. The V end lost 0 bases, the J end lost 1 base, and 6 bases lay between the germline ends.

The rearrangement uses TRBV6-1 and TRBJ2-4; no firm D call. The V end lost 2 bases, the J end lost 0 bases, and 8 bases lay between the germline ends. The CDR3 is 15 amino acids. Germline V gives CDR1 MNHNS, CDR2 SASEGT. The CDR3 DNA sequence: TGTGCCAGCAGTGAATTGGGGTTAGCCAAAAACATTCAGTACTTC. It is translated as CASSELGLAKNIQYF.

The chain couples TRBV5-1 to TRBJ2-1; TRBD2 might be the D (6 bases). The CDR3 consists of 16 residues. Deletions cut 2 bases from V and 0 bases from J, with 12 bases between. CDR1 is SGHRS, CDR2 YFSETQ, per germline. CDR3 sequence reads: CASSLMAGSSYNEQFF. The CDR3 DNA follows: TGCGCCAGCAGCTTAATGGCGGGAAGCTCCTACAATGAGCAGTTCTTC.

The chain uses TRBV30 and TRBJ1-5, with D possibly TRBD1 on 5 matching bases. The CDR3 is 16 residues long. With 0 bases removed from V and 4 bases from J, the gap between germline ends came to 16 bases. The germline gives CDR1 GTSNPN, CDR2 SVGIG (reference sequence). CDR3 residues: CAWSVPYRSRNQPQHF. As DNA, the CDR3 is TGTGCCTGGAGTGTACCTTACAGGTCGAGAAATCAGCCCCAGCATTTT.

A single count supports this clone. The rearrangement joins TRBV3-1 (or the pseudogene TRBV3-2) to TRBJ1-4, with D unclear. Trimming took 0 bases from V and 6 from J, leaving 14 bases between them. Germline V lookup: CDR1 LGHDT, CDR2 YNNKEL (reference sequence). The CDR3 extends over 16 amino acids. CDR3 loop: CASSQDLGEVDEKLFF. As DNA, the CDR3 is TGTGCCAGCAGCCAAGATCTCGGGGAAGTTGATGAAAAACTGTTTTTT.

The gene calls are TRBV5-4 and TRBJ2-3; possibly TRBD1 or TRBD2 for D (5 bases each). CDR3 length: 16 residues. Germline V lookup: CDR1 SGHNT, CDR2 YYREEE (reference sequence). V lost 1 base and J lost 2, with 14 bases in between. CDR3 loop: CASSLLGVKYTDTQYF. As DNA, the CDR3 is TGTGCCAGCAGCTTGTTGGGGGTAAAATACACAGATACGCAGTATTTT.

In its sample, this clone was seen once. This chain links TRBV27 with TRBJ1-2; 7 bases fit TRBD1. From germline, CDR1 is MNHEY and CDR2 SMNVEV (reference sequence). V was pared by 7 bases and J by 5 bases, with 16 bases of the junction left unmatched. This CDR3 has 16 residues. The CDR3 region has the DNA TGTGCCAGCAAATCCATCGACAGGGTTGGGTCATATGGCTACACCTTC. This encodes CASKSIDRVGSYGYTF.

V and J are TRBV11-2 and TRBJ2-1, with D unclear. V dropped 2 bases and J dropped 2 bases, with 16 bases sitting between them. The CDR3 sequence is 17 residues long. Germline V gene lookup returns CDR1 SGHAT and CDR2 FQNNGV. The CDR3 DNA follows: TGTGCCAGCAGCTTATTTCCCGACCGCGAGACCTACAATGAGCAGTTCTTC. It yields the protein CASSLFPDRETYNEQFF.

The gene calls are TRBV5-1 and TRBJ1-2, with D unresolved. The CDR3 sequence is 15 residues long. CDR1 is SGHRS and CDR2 is YFSETQ in the germline V gene. Trimming pared 6 bases from V and 3 bases from J, leaving 18 bases between. CDR3 in amino acids: CASTEGGQSDYGYTF. CDR3 nucleotides: TGCGCCAGCACCGAGGGAGGCCAATCTGACTATGGCTACACCTTC.

The rearrangement uses TRBV27 and TRBJ2-7; 9 bases map to TRBD1. The CDR3 loop spans 15 amino acids. V shed 7 bases and J 1 base; nucleotides not matched to a gene: 8. Germline V lookup: CDR1 MNHEY, CDR2 SMNVEV (reference sequence). In DNA, the CDR3 is TGTGCCAGCAAGAGGGGGACAGGGATTTCCTACGAGCAGTACTTC. Protein sequence: CASKRGTGISYEQYF.

This chain uses TRBV6-1 with TRBJ2-3; 7 nucleotides match TRBD2. CDR3 size: 15 residues. V dropped 1 base and J dropped 4; count of bases not matched to a gene: 5. Germline CDR1 reads MNHNS; CDR2 reads SASEGT. The CDR3 protein is CASSEERGSADTQYF. The DNA for the CDR3 is TGTGCCAGCAGTGAAGAGCGGGGTAGCGCAGATACGCAGTATTTT.

J is TRBJ1-6 and V is TRBV4-1; D is unclear. The germline V and J ends were trimmed by 0 bases and 9 bases, with 6 bases remaining between them. Germline V CDR1 and CDR2: MGHRA, YSYEKL. The CDR3 has 13 residues. The CDR3: CASSQENSSPLHF. In nucleotides, the CDR3 is TGCGCCAGCAGCCAAGAGAATAGTTCACCCCTCCACTTT.

The chain joins TRBV30 to TRBJ1-2; no definite D call. CDR1 and CDR2 from the germline V gene are GTSNPN and SVGIG (reference sequence). Trimming pared 2 bases from V and 0 bases from J, leaving 10 bases between. CDR3 size: 14 residues. DNA for the CDR3: TGTGCCTGGAGTCCACGCCGTCCTAACTATGGCTACACCTTC. Translating it yields CAWSPRRPNYGYTF. Full variable domain (missing parts from reference TRBV30 and TRBJ1-2): SQTIHQWPATLVQPVGSPLSLECTVEGTSNPNLYWYRQAAGRGLQLLFYSVGIGQISSEVPQNLSASRPQDRQFILSSKKLLLSDSGFYLCAWSPRRPNYGYTFGSGTRLTVV.

The rearrangement joins TRBV4-1 to TRBJ2-2, with 9 bases that match TRBD1. Germline lookup yields CDR1 MGHRA and CDR2 YSYEKL. The CDR3 runs 17 residues. V gave up 4 bases and J gave up 6 bases; unmatched junction bases: 12. CDR3 amino acids: CASSPAPTGGFAGELFF. CDR3 nucleotide sequence: TGCGCCAGCAGCCCCGCCCCGACAGGGGGTTTCGCCGGGGAGCTGTTTTTT.

This clone has only one observation. The gene calls are TRBV4-2 and TRBJ2-2; D is undetermined. Per germline, CDR1 LGHNA and CDR2 YNFKEQ. Trimming left V 1 base short and J 6 bases short, with 9 bases between. The CDR3 loop spans 14 amino acids. In nucleotides, the CDR3 is TGTGCCAGCAGCCAAGGTGGAGTGGCCGGGGAGCTGTTTTTT. Protein product: CASSQGGVAGELFF.

The gene calls are TRBV6-1 and TRBJ2-1, with TRBD2 as a possible D gene (6 bases). The CDR3 length is 14 residues. The germline V gene encodes CDR1 MNHNS and CDR2 SASEGT. Trimming removed 2 bases from V and 8 bases from J, with 13 bases in between. CDR3 sequence: CASSEQRWGDEQFF. For the CDR3, the DNA is TGTGCCAGCAGTGAACAGCGATGGGGGGATGAGCAGTTCTTC.

This rearrangement joins TRBV6-6 to TRBJ2-1, with D perhaps TRBD1 (6 bases). V lost 0 bases and J 5 bases, leaving 11 bases between the germline ends. Germline V CDR1 and CDR2: MNHNY, SVGAGI (reference sequence). CDR3 length: 15 amino acids. The CDR3 sequence: CASSYSGTLNNEQFF. CDR3 coding DNA: TGTGCCAGCAGTTACTCGGGGACATTAAACAATGAGCAGTTCTTC.

CDR3 protein: CASSLGQPWETQYF. The CDR3 bases are TGTGCCAGCAGCCTGGGGCAGCCCTGGGAGACCCAGTACTTC. V and J are TRBV5-6 and TRBJ2-5, with D possibly being TRBD1 (5 bases). CDR3 length: 14 amino acids. V gave up 4 bases and J gave up 5 bases, with 15 bases separating them. Germline lookup yields CDR1 SGHDT and CDR2 YYEEEE.

CDR3 region: CASSLYGTSTDTQYF. Written as DNA, the CDR3 is TGTGCCAGCAGCTTATACGGGACTAGCACAGATACGCAGTATTTT. This chain joins TRBV11-3 and TRBJ2-3; D perhaps matches TRBD2 (6 bases). The germline gives CDR1 SGHNT, CDR2 YENEEA. V shed 2 bases and J shed 0 bases, with 9 bases lying between them. This CDR3 has 15 residues.

The J gene is TRBJ1-1, the V gene TRBV6-5; the match to TRBD1 covers 8 bases. J gave up 1 base and V 6 bases, and 7 bases lay outside the gene matches. Germline V gives CDR1 MNHEY, CDR2 SVGAGI. The CDR3 contains 15 residues. CDR3 sequence reads: CASSHIDRGNTEAFF. The CDR3 DNA follows: TGTGCCAGCAGCCACATCGACAGGGGGAACACTGAAGCTTTCTTT.

The V gene is TRBV13, the J gene TRBJ1-1; D unresolved. This CDR3 comprises 12 residues. Per germline, CDR1 PRHDT and CDR2 FYEKMQ (reference sequence). Trimming shortened V by 5 bases and J by 8 bases, and 12 bases separated the two germline ends. CDR3 protein: CASSVPGREAFF. The CDR3 DNA reads as TGTGCCAGCAGCGTCCCCGGGAGGGAAGCTTTCTTT.

The chain is built from TRBV19 and TRBJ2-1; D not certain. CDR3 length: 12 amino acids. V lost 6 bases and J lost 4, with 7 bases in between. Germline CDR1 is LNHDA and CDR2 is SQIVND (reference sequence). Here the CDR3 DNA reads TGTGCCAGTAGCCAAAATTACAATGAGCAGTTCTTC. Its translation: CASSQNYNEQFF. The whole variable domain, filled in from reference TRBV19 and TRBJ2-1, reads DGGITQSPKYLFRKEGQNVTLSCEQNLNHDAMYWYRQDPGQGLRLIYYSQIVNDFQKGDIAEGYSVSREKKESFPLTVTSAQKNPTAFYLCASSQNYNEQFFGPGTRLTVL.

The chain links TRBV29-1 to TRBJ2-7, with D uncertain. This CDR3 has 13 residues. Trimming took 0 bases from V and 5 from J, leaving 11 bases between them. Germline CDR1 reads SQVTM; CDR2 reads ANQGSEA. Here the CDR3 DNA reads TGCAGCGTTGAAGATTCATTGTTGAACGAGCAGTACTTC. Translated, it gives CSVEDSLLNEQYF.

The chain carries TRBV28 and TRBJ1-5; 9 nucleotides match TRBD1. V lost 6 bases, J lost 4 bases, and 10 bases stayed unmatched. Germline V gene sequence: CDR1 MDHEN, CDR2 SYDVKM. The CDR3 has 16 amino acids. CDR3 region: CASRSPGQGINQPQHF. As DNA, the CDR3 is TGTGCCAGCAGGTCTCCGGGACAGGGTATTAATCAGCCCCAGCATTTT.

This sequence joins TRBV10-3 and TRBJ1-2; 8 bases align to TRBD1. Trimming took 0 bases from V and 4 from J; bases not matched to a gene: 13. The CDR3 is 18 amino acids. CDR1 is ENHRY, CDR2 SYGVKD, per germline. The CDR3 sequence is CAISESSVAGGSSYGYTF. The CDR3 DNA follows: TGTGCCATCAGTGAGTCTTCGGTGGCAGGGGGCTCAAGCTATGGCTACACCTTC.

This chain connects TRBV11-2 to TRBJ2-5; D gene unclear. CDR1 SGHAT and CDR2 FQNNGV come from the germline V gene. CDR3 length: 14 residues. The V end lost 2 bases, the J end lost 1 base, and 8 bases lay between the germline ends. The CDR3 DNA sequence: TGTGCCAGCAGCTTACTTAACTCCCAAGAGACCCAGTACTTC. Its protein product is CASSLLNSQETQYF.

The genes are TRBV7-3 and TRBJ2-2, with 7 bases lining up with TRBD2. V was clipped by 5 bases and J by 6 bases; unmatched bases: 9. CDR1 SGHTA and CDR2 FQGTGA come from the germline V gene. The CDR3 totals 15 residues. The CDR3 reads CASSPDVGRSGELFF. The DNA for the CDR3 is TGTGCCAGCAGCCCTGATGTCGGGAGGTCCGGGGAGCTGTTTTTT.

The rearrangement links TRBV6-2 or TRBV6-3 to TRBJ2-2; D unclear. V dropped 3 bases and J dropped 7 bases, with 3 bases sitting between them. This CDR3 has 11 residues. Per the germline V gene, CDR1 is MNHEY and CDR2 is SVGEGT. CDR3 region: CASSYVGELFF. The CDR3, as DNA: TGTGCCAGCAGTTATGTCGGGGAGCTGTTTTTT.